The source of this TCR beta chain is a study of blood T cell repertoires in COVID-19. Whole-study context: There were acute and convalescent COVID-19 samples, and they came from the United States, Italy and Spain.

Trimming removed 4 bases from V and 5 bases from J; junction bases left unmatched: 12. This CDR3 contains 18 residues. Looked up from germline, CDR1 is SGDLS and CDR2 is YYNGEE. Original processing notes: Amplified reference gene primers provided the basis for estimating nucleated cell counts. Repertoires were generated with immunoSEQ multiplex PCR, while TCRdb's copy carries only in-frame clones and drops some. The DNA gave D and trimming, while V, J and clone size come from that table. The sample includes some 290,000 clones, around four fifths seen only once; the top ten take about 4.3%. This TCR was sampled from a man aged 55 to 70 who had recovered from COVID-19. The J gene is TRBJ2-5, the V gene TRBV9; 15 bases align to TRBD2. Material for sequencing was peripheral blood. CDR3 nucleotides: TGTGCCAGCAGCCCCCGGACTAGCGGGGGGGCCCGGGTGGAGACCCAGTACTTC. Translating it yields CASSPRTSGGARVETQYF.